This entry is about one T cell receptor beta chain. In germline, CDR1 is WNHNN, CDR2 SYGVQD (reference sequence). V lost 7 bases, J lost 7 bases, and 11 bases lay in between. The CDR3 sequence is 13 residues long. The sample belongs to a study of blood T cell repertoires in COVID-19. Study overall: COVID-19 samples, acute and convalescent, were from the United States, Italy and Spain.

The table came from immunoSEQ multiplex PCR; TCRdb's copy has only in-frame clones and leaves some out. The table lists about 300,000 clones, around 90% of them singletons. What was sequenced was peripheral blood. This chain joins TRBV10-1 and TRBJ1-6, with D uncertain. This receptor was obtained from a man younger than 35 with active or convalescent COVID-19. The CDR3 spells CASKRGLNSPLHF. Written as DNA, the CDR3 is TGCGCCAGCAAGAGAGGACTAAATTCACCCCTCCACTTT.